The 16 T cell receptor beta chains below come from one sample, sequenced in a study of T cell changes during pregnancy in multiple sclerosis (dated by TCRdb to the late 2010s). Library preparation used the immunoSEQ multiplex PCR assay. The source is immuneACCESS, and TCRdb retained only in-frame sequences with V and J called. Part of the clones is not carried over; for the studies checked, unresolved V genes explain less than half of this, and the remainder is unexplained. Present in this sample are about 96,000 clones, 80% to 95% of which were seen just once. The leading ten clones occupy about 2.6% of the sample. The sample in question was peripheral blood, obtained in the first trimester of pregnancy. These receptors were obtained from a female donor with multiple sclerosis, enrolled in a pregnancy study.

This chain uses TRBV14 with TRBJ2-1; 8 bases map to TRBD1. The CDR3 extends over 16 amino acids. Germline values: CDR1 SGHDN, CDR2 FVKESK. The V segment lost 1 base and the J segment 6 bases; nucleotides outside the gene matches: 8. DNA of the CDR3: TGTGCCAGCAGCCAAGCAGGGGGCGCGCACCCCAATGAGCAGTTCTTC. This gives the protein CASSQAGGAHPNEQFF.

About this clone itself: Other DNA sequences from this sample encode an identical CDR3 as well. The gene calls are TRBV28 and TRBJ2-7; D uncertain. CDR1 MDHEN and CDR2 SYDVKM come from the germline V gene. This CDR3 comprises 11 residues. Deletions cut 3 bases from V and 5 bases from J, with 5 bases between. The CDR3 nucleotides are TGTGCCAGCAGTTTCCGTGACGAGCAGTACTTC. Translated, it gives CASSFRDEQYF.

This chain uses TRBV7-3 with TRBJ2-3; perhaps TRBD1 as D (6 bases). Trimming shortened V by 5 bases and J by 2 bases, and 14 bases separated the two germline ends. Germline CDR1 is SGHTA and CDR2 is FQGTGA. CDR3 size: 15 residues. The CDR3 DNA reads as TGTGCCAGCAGCCCCGGGCAGGGGACCACAGATACGCAGTATTTT. Translation gives CASSPGQGTTDTQYF. The variable domain in full, with the rest retrieved from reference TRBV7-3 and TRBJ2-3, is GAGVSQTPSNKVTEKGKYVELRCDPISGHTALYWYRQSLGQGPEFLIYFQGTGAADDSGLPNDRFFAVRPEGSVSTLKIQRTERGDSAVYLCASSPGQGTTDTQYFGPGTRLTVL.

The chain carries TRBV7-9 and TRBJ2-1, with 10 bases that match TRBD2. The ends lost 4 bases at V and 6 bases at J; junction bases unmatched: 12. This CDR3 spans 17 amino acids. Germline CDR1 is SEHNR and CDR2 is FQNEAQ (reference sequence). In DNA, the CDR3 is TGTGCCAGCAGCTCATCTTTCTCTAGCGGGAGCTCCAATGAGCAGTTCTTC. Translated, it gives CASSSSFSSGSSNEQFF.

The rearrangement links TRBV4-2 to TRBJ2-1, with 13 bases matching TRBD2. J gave up 7 bases and V 4 bases, and 10 bases lay outside the gene matches. Germline lookup yields CDR1 LGHNA and CDR2 YNFKEQ. This CDR3 contains 17 residues. DNA of the CDR3: TGTGCCAGCAGCCGAGAACTAGCGGGAGGGCCGAGAAATGAGCAGTTCTTC. Its protein is CASSRELAGGPRNEQFF.

This chain links TRBV9 with TRBJ2-4; 7 bases match TRBD2. V lost 0 bases, J lost 0 bases, and 12 bases stayed unmatched. The CDR3 has 19 residues. The germline V gene encodes CDR1 SGDLS and CDR2 YYNGEE. The chain's CDR3 is CASSVGSSGVGLAKNIQYF. The CDR3 nucleotides read TGTGCCAGCAGCGTAGGGTCTAGCGGAGTGGGACTAGCCAAAAACATTCAGTACTTC. Complete variable domain (other parts from reference TRBV9 and TRBJ2-4): DSGVTQTPKHLITATGQRVTLRCSPRSGDLSVYWYQQSLDQGLQFLIQYYNGEERAKGNILERFSAQQFPDLHSELNLSSLELGDSALYFCASSVGSSGVGLAKNIQYFGAGTRLSVL.

This chain connects TRBV5-1 to TRBJ2-1, with TRBD2 matching 9 bases. This CDR3 region has 15 residues. CDR1 is SGHRS, CDR2 YFSETQ, per germline. V gave up 2 bases and J gave up 9 bases; unmatched junction bases: 9. The CDR3 spells CASSFRLSGSGEQFF. Written as DNA, the CDR3 is TGCGCCAGCAGCTTTCGCCTTAGCGGGAGTGGTGAGCAGTTCTTC.

This chain connects TRBV18 to TRBJ2-7, with TRBD2 matching 11 bases. The CDR3 is made up of 18 amino acids. CDR1 is KGHSH, CDR2 LQKENI, per germline. The junction had 11 bases not matched to a gene; V was cut back by 4 bases and J by 0 bases. CDR3 amino acids: CASSLGLAGTPSSYEQYF. CDR3 in DNA: TGTGCCAGCTCACTTGGACTAGCGGGCACCCCGAGCTCCTACGAGCAGTACTTC.

This clone occurred once. The chain has TRBV5-1 and TRBJ2-5, with a tentative D call TRBD2 (6 bases). Trimming shortened V by 1 base and J by 2 bases, and 12 bases separated the two germline ends. Germline V gene data show CDR1 as SGHRS and CDR2 as YFSETQ. The CDR3 loop spans 15 amino acids. CDR3 amino acids: CASSLWAGGQETQYF. The CDR3 coding sequence is TGCGCCAGCAGCTTGTGGGCTGGGGGGCAAGAGACCCAGTACTTC. Variable domain in full (rest from reference TRBV5-1 and TRBJ2-5): KAGVTQTPRYLIKTRGQQVTLSCSPISGHRSVSWYQQTPGQGLQFLFEYFSETQRNKGNFPGRFSGRQFSNSRSEMNVSTLELGDSALYLCASSLWAGGQETQYFGPGTRLLVL.

This chain connects TRBV5-1 to TRBJ2-7, with TRBD1 identical over 7 bases. This CDR3 has 15 amino acids. Germline trimming cut 0 bases from V and 2 bases from J; bases unmatched to any gene: 5. Germline lookup yields CDR1 SGHRS and CDR2 YFSETQ. In DNA form, the CDR3 reads TGCGCCAGCAGCTTGGCCCCAGGGACAGCCTACGAGCAGTACTTC. Translated: CASSLAPGTAYEQYF.

The chain joins TRBV19 to TRBJ2-3; a weak D match, TRBD1 (7 bases). Germline CDR1 LNHDA, CDR2 SQIVND (reference sequence). Trimming shortened V by 7 bases and J by 2 bases, and 16 bases separated the two germline ends. This CDR3 contains 15 residues. The CDR3 region has the DNA TGTGCCAGTAACCCAGGGGGGCTAATCACAGATACGCAGTATTTT. It is translated as CASNPGGLITDTQYF.

The rearrangement uses TRBV5-1 and TRBJ1-4, with 8 positions matching TRBD1. CDR1 and CDR2 from the germline V gene are SGHRS and YFSETQ. V lost 3 bases to trimming and J lost 7 bases; unmatched junction nucleotides: 8. The length of the CDR3 is 15 residues. The CDR3: CASSWQGAIGEKLFF. DNA of the CDR3: TGCGCCAGCAGCTGGCAGGGGGCGATAGGTGAAAAACTGTTTTTT.

The chain recombines TRBV6-1 with TRBJ1-3; tentatively, D is TRBD1 (6 bases). The CDR3 is 14 amino acids. CDR1 is MNHNS, CDR2 SASEGT, per germline. Trimming removed 3 bases from V and 8 bases from J, with 14 bases in between. CDR3 residues: CASSDGTWIHTIYF. Written as DNA, the CDR3 is TGTGCCAGCAGTGACGGGACATGGATACACACCATATATTTT.

This sequence joins TRBV28 and TRBJ1-1; D is perhaps TRBD1 (5 bases). Germline CDR1 reads MDHEN; CDR2 reads SYDVKM. V was clipped by 2 bases and J by 5 bases, with 15 bases between them. The CDR3 is made up of 15 amino acids. The CDR3: CASSLAGGIGTEAFF. As DNA, the CDR3 is TGTGCCAGCAGTTTAGCCGGGGGGATTGGTACTGAAGCTTTCTTT.

V is TRBV5-1 and J is TRBJ2-1, with D unresolved. Trimming pared 5 bases from V and 10 bases from J, leaving 13 bases between. The CDR3 runs to 12 residues. Germline V lookup: CDR1 SGHRS, CDR2 YFSETQ. CDR3 protein: CASRVSAEEQFF. The CDR3 DNA reads as TGCGCCAGCAGGGTGTCCGCGGAAGAGCAGTTCTTC.

This chain links TRBV28 with TRBJ2-1, with D tentatively TRBD1 (6 bases). This CDR3 contains 17 residues. Deletions cut 1 base from V and 4 bases from J, with 17 bases between. Germline values: CDR1 MDHEN, CDR2 SYDVKM. This CDR3 is CASSLLEWGQGYNEQFF. The CDR3 DNA reads as TGTGCCAGCAGTTTATTGGAGTGGGGGCAGGGGTACAATGAGCAGTTCTTC.